This section outlines one TCR beta chain sequence together with its context. Its antigen is not identified. This sample was included in a study of CD8+CD57+ T cells in acquired aplastic anemia. Study in general: Healthy CD8+ samples averaged around 12 million reads. Overall study findings and caveats: A set of around 30 CD8+ CDR3 sequences was shared between patients and controls, and these sequences appeared highly expressed in patients.

The CDR3 loop spans 14 amino acids. V dropped 6 bases and J dropped 2; count of bases not matched to a gene: 7. Germline CDR1 and CDR2: SQVTM and ANQGSEA. Genomic DNA served as template for TCR beta VDJ and CDR3 profiling. Each CDR3 protein gets one entry after TCRdb re-called the reads with MiXCR. This sample carries tens of thousands of distinct CDR3 sequences, 40% to 55% of them seen once, and the ten largest clones take approximately 61%. The chain has TRBV29-1 and TRBJ2-5; 9 bases fit TRBD1. This clonotype originated in a human donor in good health, serving as a control. What was sequenced was sorted CD4+, CD8+, or CD8+CD57+ T cells (not recorded which) from PBMCs. CDR3 amino acids: CSVEDRGVQETQYF. In DNA form, the CDR3 reads TGCAGCGTAGAGGACAGGGGAGTTCAAGAGACCCAGTACTTC.